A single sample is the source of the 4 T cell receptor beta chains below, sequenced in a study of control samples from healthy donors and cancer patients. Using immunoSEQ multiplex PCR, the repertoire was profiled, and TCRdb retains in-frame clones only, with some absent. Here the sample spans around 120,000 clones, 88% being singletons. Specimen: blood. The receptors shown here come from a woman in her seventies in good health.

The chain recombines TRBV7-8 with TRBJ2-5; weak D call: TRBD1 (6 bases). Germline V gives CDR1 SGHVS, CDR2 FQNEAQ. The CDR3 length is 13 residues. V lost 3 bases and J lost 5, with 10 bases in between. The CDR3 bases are TGTGCCAGCAGCTTGAGCCAGGGGGAGACCCAGTACTTC. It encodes CASSLSQGETQYF.

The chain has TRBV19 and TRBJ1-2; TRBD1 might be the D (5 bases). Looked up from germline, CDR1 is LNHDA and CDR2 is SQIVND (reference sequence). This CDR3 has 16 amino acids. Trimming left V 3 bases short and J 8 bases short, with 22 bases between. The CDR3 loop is CASSIQGILSHGGYTF. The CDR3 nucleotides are TGTGCCAGTAGTATCCAGGGCATCCTCTCGCATGGCGGCTACACCTTC.

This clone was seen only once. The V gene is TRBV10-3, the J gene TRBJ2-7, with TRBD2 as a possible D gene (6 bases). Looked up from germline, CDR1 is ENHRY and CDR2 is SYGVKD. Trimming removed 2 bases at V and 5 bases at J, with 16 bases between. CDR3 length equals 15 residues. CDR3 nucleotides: TGTGCCATCAGTGAGGGAGGGAGAGGGCGGAACGAGCAGTACTTC. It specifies CAISEGGRGRNEQYF.

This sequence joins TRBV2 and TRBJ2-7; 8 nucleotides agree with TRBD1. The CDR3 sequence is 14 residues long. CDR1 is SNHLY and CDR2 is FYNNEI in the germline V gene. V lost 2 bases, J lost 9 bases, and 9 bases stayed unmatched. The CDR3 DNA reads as TGTGCCAGCAGTGAACTAAGGACAGGGTATCGGCAGTACTTC. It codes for CASSELRTGYRQYF.